The rows below give T cell receptor beta chains drawn from one sample of a study of regulatory T cells in long-lasting Graves disease. TCRdb processed the multiplex PCR reads anew with MiXCR; each CDR3 protein has one entry. The data contain 500,000 to 800,000 distinct CDR3 sequences, around 32% of them singletons. The sequencing here drew on peripheral blood mononuclear cells (PBMCs), taken when the disease was refractory, from a patient treated with antithyroid drugs. These receptors all stem from a female donor with Graves disease. CDR3s include the opening cysteine and the closing phenylalanine or tryptophan.

v_gene: TRBV10-2; CDR3aa: CASSDLVIGELFF
v_gene: TRBV5-1; CDR3aa: CASSLMAGESYEQYF
v_gene: TRBV20-1; CDR3aa: CSASRGAGGRLNEQFF
v_gene: TRBV6-1; CDR3aa: CASRRGQAASQYF
v_gene: TRBV7-9; CDR3aa: CASSFPSGATDTQYF
v_gene: TRBV4-2; CDR3aa: CASSLLIGDEKLFF
v_gene: TRBV6-2/TRBV6-3; CDR3aa: CASKYARESYEQYF
v_gene: TRBV15; CDR3aa: CATSGQNYGYTF
v_gene: TRBV7-2; CDR3aa: CASRRATETQYF
v_gene: TRBV6-1; CDR3aa: CASSGRLDTEAFF
v_gene: TRBV11-2; CDR3aa: CASSPTVSSGNTIYF
v_gene: TRBV20-1; CDR3aa: CSATPVLSNQPQHF
v_gene: TRBV28; CDR3aa: CASSPGPIRGYGYTF
v_gene: TRBV12-3/TRBV12-4; CDR3aa: CASSSVRGSERYEQYF
v_gene: TRBV12-3/TRBV12-4; CDR3aa: CASSARPAGNYGYTF
v_gene: TRBV6-5; CDR3aa: CASSYFRDTEAFF
v_gene: TRBV20-1; CDR3aa: CSARSAGLNEAFF
v_gene: TRBV5-5; CDR3aa: CASSLAETSLYEQYF
v_gene: TRBV5-1; CDR3aa: CASTLGGAGNTIYF
v_gene: TRBV6-2/TRBV6-3; CDR3aa: CASSYRKTGRGSYEQYF
v_gene: TRBV12-5; CDR3aa: CASGFMNTGELFF
v_gene: TRBV11-2; CDR3aa: CASSPRLAGDIGNEQFF
v_gene: TRBV29-1; CDR3aa: CSVAGEGVGNQPQHF
v_gene: TRBV6-1; CDR3aa: CASSEALGAYGYTF
v_gene: TRBV5-1; CDR3aa: CASKGPGLNTEAFF
v_gene: TRBV5-1; CDR3aa: CASSTAEGDGRASYGYTF
v_gene: TRBV6-2/TRBV6-3; CDR3aa: CASSYSRTGELEQYF
v_gene: TRBV19; CDR3aa: CASSTQLNTGELFF
v_gene: TRBV20-1; CDR3aa: CSASPTKGAFQPQHF
v_gene: TRBV13; CDR3aa: CASSLGGKLFF
v_gene: TRBV11-2; CDR3aa: CASSLQGGYGYTF
v_gene: TRBV9; CDR3aa: CASSGSPQGGYEQYF
v_gene: TRBV11-2; CDR3aa: CASSLEAGDNEKLFF
v_gene: TRBV29-1; CDR3aa: CSVAEVIYGYTF
v_gene: TRBV20-1; CDR3aa: CSARGGTGANYEQYF
v_gene: TRBV3-1; CDR3aa: CASSLSQGSGYTF
v_gene: TRBV20-1; CDR3aa: CSARVTASYEQYF
v_gene: TRBV6-1; CDR3aa: CASKPDDSYNSPLHF
v_gene: TRBV19; CDR3aa: CASRQSEKLFF
v_gene: TRBV5-1; CDR3aa: CASSFVEGTGELFF
v_gene: TRBV9; CDR3aa: CASSYSGGLDTQYF
v_gene: TRBV4-1; CDR3aa: CASSQVQGGTEAFF
v_gene: TRBV20-1; CDR3aa: CSARWGKGYEQYF
v_gene: TRBV15; CDR3aa: CATSSRQLYEQYF
v_gene: TRBV29-1; CDR3aa: CSVDGGVPYEQYF
v_gene: TRBV15; CDR3aa: CATSGTGDTEAFF
v_gene: TRBV5-1; CDR3aa: CASSPDGRGGYTF
v_gene: TRBV6-1; CDR3aa: CASSPSYRVETQYF
v_gene: TRBV7-9; CDR3aa: CAGSTSGGYTF
v_gene: TRBV5-5; CDR3aa: CASSPRFGLDTEAFF
v_gene: TRBV10-3; CDR3aa: CAISEYTGGNAEAFF
v_gene: TRBV6-2/TRBV6-3; CDR3aa: CASSYSGSHSYEQYF